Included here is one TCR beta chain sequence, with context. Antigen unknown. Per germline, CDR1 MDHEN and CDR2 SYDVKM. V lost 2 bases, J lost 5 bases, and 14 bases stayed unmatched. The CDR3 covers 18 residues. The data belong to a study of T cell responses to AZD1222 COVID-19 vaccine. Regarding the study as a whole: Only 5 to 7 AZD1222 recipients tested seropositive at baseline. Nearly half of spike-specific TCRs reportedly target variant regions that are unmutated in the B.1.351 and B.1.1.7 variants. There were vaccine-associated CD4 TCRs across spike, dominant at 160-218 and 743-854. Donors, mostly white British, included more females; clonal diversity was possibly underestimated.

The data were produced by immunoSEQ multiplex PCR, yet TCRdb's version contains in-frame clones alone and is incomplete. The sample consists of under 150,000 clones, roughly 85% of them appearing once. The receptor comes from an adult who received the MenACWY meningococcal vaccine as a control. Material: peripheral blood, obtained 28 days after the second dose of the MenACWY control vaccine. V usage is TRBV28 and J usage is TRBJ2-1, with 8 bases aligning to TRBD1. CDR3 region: CASSLIALRGRRDNEQFF. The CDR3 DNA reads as TGTGCCAGCAGTTTAATTGCTCTCAGGGGGCGCAGGGACAATGAGCAGTTCTTC.